The 30 T cell receptor beta chains given below trace back to one sample, sequenced in a study of response to subunit inactivated influenza vaccine. TCRdb ran MiXCR on the RT-PCR reads and lists one entry per CDR3 protein. The table has approximately 700,000 distinct CDR3 sequences, more than 15% seen once. Sequenced material: PBMCs from blood, taken 11 to 12 days after vaccination. These receptors were obtained from a man aged 45-60 years who received an inactivated influenza vaccine.

A few counts support this clonotype. The rearrangement uses TRBV7-9 and TRBJ2-7, with D perhaps being TRBD1 or TRBD2 (5 bases each). The germline gives CDR1 SEHNR, CDR2 FQNEAQ (reference sequence). The CDR3 is made up of 13 amino acids. Trimming took 5 bases from V and 3 from J, leaving 11 bases between them. In nucleotides, the CDR3 is TGTGCCAGCAGCCGGGGACCCCGCTACGAGCAGTACTTC. This sequence encodes CASSRGPRYEQYF.

This clonotype has just a few counts. V is TRBV28 and J is TRBJ2-7; 8 bases map to TRBD2. Germline assignment: CDR1 MDHEN and CDR2 SYDVKM. V lost 7 bases and J lost 5; bases outside the gene matches: 10. This CDR3 is 14 amino acids long. CDR3 bases: TGTGCCAGCATTGGCGGCGGGAGGCTGAACGAGCAGTACTTC. Protein: CASIGGGRLNEQYF.

The V call is TRBV20-1, the J call TRBJ1-5, with TRBD1 matching 10 bases. Looked up from germline, CDR1 is DFQATT and CDR2 is SNEGSKA (reference sequence). The CDR3 length is 14 residues. The V segment lost 5 bases and the J segment 3 bases; nucleotides outside the gene matches: 4. In DNA form, the CDR3 reads TGCAGTGCTCAGACAGGGGGCAACAATCAGCCCCAGCATTTT. Protein: CSAQTGGNNQPQHF.

There are many counts of this clonotype. Written as DNA, the CDR3 is TGTGCCAGCAGACGTCGGGGATATTACAATGAGCAGTTCTTC. Its protein is CASRRRGYYNEQFF. The chain joins TRBV28 to TRBJ2-1, with a weak D call TRBD2 (5 bases). With 6 bases removed from V and 4 bases from J, the gap between germline ends came to 13 bases. The CDR3 runs to 14 residues. Per the germline V gene, CDR1 is MDHEN and CDR2 is SYDVKM. Supplemented by reference TRBV28 and TRBJ2-1, the full variable domain reads DVKVTQSSRYLVKRTGEKVFLECVQDMDHENMFWYRQDPGLGLRLIYFSYDVKMKEKGDIPEGYSVSREKKERFSLILESASTNQTSMYLCASRRRGYYNEQFFGPGTRLTVL.

This chain joins TRBV5-1 and TRBJ2-7; 11 bases map to TRBD1. The germline V gene encodes CDR1 SGHRS and CDR2 YFSETQ. The CDR3 sequence is 15 residues long. V trimming: 4 bases; J trimming: 4 bases; junction bases outside the gene matches: 7. CDR3 region: CASSIAGQGAYEQYF. The CDR3 nucleotides read TGCGCCAGCAGCATAGCCGGACAGGGGGCTTACGAGCAGTACTTC.

This chain joins TRBV27 and TRBJ2-1; no definite D call. The CDR3 contains 14 residues. CDR1 and CDR2 (germline): MNHEY, SMNVEV (reference sequence). V shed 5 bases and J shed 6 bases, with 14 bases lying between them. CDR3 DNA sequence: TGTGCCAGCAGTCCGTACACCGCTTCCAATGAGCAGTTCTTC. Translating gives CASSPYTASNEQFF.

This clonotype was found many times. The rearrangement uses TRBV20-1 and TRBJ1-5, with D tentatively TRBD1 (5 bases). Looked up from germline, CDR1 is DFQATT and CDR2 is SNEGSKA (reference sequence). The CDR3 has 12 amino acids. V shed 5 bases and J shed 7 bases, with 12 bases lying between them. CDR3 region: CSAASGDQPQHF. Here the CDR3 DNA reads TGCAGTGCTGCCTCGGGGGACCAGCCCCAGCATTTT.

The J gene is TRBJ2-3, the V gene TRBV4-3, with a possible D match to TRBD2 (6 bases). V dropped 3 bases and J dropped 4 bases, with 20 bases sitting between them. The V gene's germline CDR1 is LGHNA and CDR2 YSLEER. The CDR3 extends over 17 amino acids. The CDR3 region is CASSQAPGGIPPDTQYF. The CDR3 DNA sequence: TGCGCCAGCAGCCAGGCCCCAGGCGGGATTCCCCCAGATACGCAGTATTTT.

The CDR3 spells CASSPQKIPTAGNTIYF. The CDR3 DNA reads TGTGCCAGCAGCCCCCAAAAAATTCCGACTGCTGGAAACACCATATATTTT. The rearrangement links TRBV3-1 to TRBJ1-3; D call uncertain. The CDR3 loop spans 17 amino acids. V was shortened by 4 bases and J by 2 bases, with 18 bases between the two germline ends. Germline V lookup: CDR1 LGHDT, CDR2 YNNKEL (reference sequence).

This clonotype was detected a few times. The chain combines TRBV5-1 with TRBJ1-2; D not certain. Trimming took 0 bases from V and 7 from J, leaving 13 bases between them. The CDR3 is made up of 14 amino acids. Germline V gene lookup returns CDR1 SGHRS and CDR2 YFSETQ. The CDR3 sequence: CASSLERHLTGYTF. DNA for the CDR3: TGCGCCAGCAGCTTGGAGAGGCATTTAACTGGCTACACCTTC.

Only a few counts were recorded for this clonotype. The V call is TRBV6-5, the J call TRBJ2-7; no clear D gene. This CDR3 region has 15 residues. Between the trimmed V and J ends, which lost 3 bases and 9 bases, there was a span of 21 bases. Germline-derived CDR1 and CDR2 are MNHEY and SVGAGI. The CDR3 nucleotides read TGTGCCAGCAGTTATGGTCTGGAGCCGCTATTTGGGCAGTACTTC. Translated: CASSYGLEPLFGQYF.

The chain uses TRBV7-2 and TRBJ2-7, with a tentative D call TRBD1 (5 bases). There are 13 residues in the CDR3. Trimming removed 5 bases at V and 3 bases at J, with 11 bases between. Germline V gives CDR1 SGHTA, CDR2 FQGNSA. The CDR3 spells CASSPRVFYEQYF. CDR3 sequence (DNA): TGTGCCAGCAGCCCCAGGGTTTTCTACGAGCAGTACTTC.

The CDR3 region has the DNA TGCAGTGCTGGCGGGACTTTTGGCTACACCTTC. Residues: CSAGGTFGYTF. The chain joins TRBV20-1 to TRBJ1-2, with a possible D match to TRBD1 (5 bases). Germline values: CDR1 DFQATT, CDR2 SNEGSKA (reference sequence). Trimming stripped 5 bases from V and 7 bases from J, with 11 bases between. The CDR3 consists of 11 residues.

This clonotype was counted many times. The chain combines TRBV6-2 or TRBV6-3 with TRBJ2-2; TRBD2 might be the D (6 bases). Per germline, CDR1 MNHEY and CDR2 SVGEGT. This CDR3 spans 15 amino acids. V was trimmed by 7 bases and J by 2 bases, leaving 14 bases between them. DNA of the CDR3: TGTGCCAGCACGTTCGGGGGAGGAAACACCGGGGAGCTGTTTTTT. Its protein is CASTFGGGNTGELFF.

The V and J genes are TRBV11-2 and TRBJ2-2; D is undetermined. Germline CDR1 SGHAT, CDR2 FQNNGV. V was shortened by 5 bases and J by 6 bases, with 16 bases between the two germline ends. The CDR3 is 15 residues long. CDR3 amino acids: CASSLRTYTAGELFF. In DNA form, the CDR3 reads TGTGCCAGCAGCCTACGAACGTATACAGCCGGGGAGCTGTTTTTT.

The gene calls are TRBV20-1 and TRBJ2-3; 9 bases line up with TRBD2. Germline V gene lookup returns CDR1 DFQATT and CDR2 SNEGSKA (reference sequence). The CDR3 runs to 19 residues. The V gene end was trimmed by 0 bases and the J gene end by 2 bases; junction bases not matched to a gene: 15. This chain's CDR3 is CSARDGGYRAGGITDTQYF. The CDR3 nucleotides read TGCAGTGCTAGAGATGGTGGCTACCGGGCGGGAGGGATCACAGATACGCAGTATTTT.

There are a few counts of this clonotype. This chain connects TRBV6-6 to TRBJ2-7, with D perhaps matching TRBD1 (6 bases). CDR1 is MNHNY, CDR2 SVGAGI, per germline (reference sequence). The CDR3 runs 12 residues. V was pared by 4 bases and J by 5 bases, with 9 bases between. This chain's CDR3 is CASSSNRDEQYF. The CDR3 coding sequence is TGTGCCAGCAGTTCTAACAGGGACGAGCAGTACTTC.

This chain joins TRBV7-3 and TRBJ2-6; D gene unclear. The V gene lost 4 bases and the J gene lost 2 bases, with 9 bases spanning the gap. CDR1 is SGHTA, CDR2 FQGTGA, per germline. The CDR3 sequence is 15 residues long. The CDR3 DNA sequence: TGTGCCAGCAGCTCGGAAATGGCTGGGGCCAACGTCCTGACTTTC. The encoded protein is CASSSEMAGANVLTF.

The CDR3 coding sequence is TGTGCCAGCAGCCTCTCGGATGCCTACGAGCAGTACTTC. Translated: CASSLSDAYEQYF. The chain has TRBV6-1 and TRBJ2-7; D unresolved. The CDR3 has 13 amino acids. Germline V lookup: CDR1 MNHNS, CDR2 SASEGT. Trimming stripped 6 bases from V and 2 bases from J, with 11 bases between.

This clonotype has just a few counts. The chain is built from TRBV5-1 and TRBJ2-7; either TRBD1 or TRBD2 may fit D (5 bases each). The CDR3 spans 16 residues. Trimming took off 0 bases at V and 2 bases at J, with 15 bases between the two ends. Germline V gene sequence: CDR1 SGHRS, CDR2 YFSETQ. This CDR3 is CASSLGGILNPYEQYF. The CDR3 bases are TGCGCCAGCAGCTTGGGGGGGATCTTGAACCCCTACGAGCAGTACTTC.

The chain employs TRBV29-1 and TRBJ1-1; no firm D call. V was clipped by 4 bases and J by 1 base, with 19 bases between them. The CDR3 runs 16 residues. Germline V gives CDR1 SQVTM, CDR2 ANQGSEA. For the CDR3, the DNA is TGCAGCGTTGCTTCGGGGAATGTGAATAAGAACACTGAAGCTTTCTTT. It yields the protein CSVASGNVNKNTEAFF.

V is TRBV2 and J is TRBJ1-4; possible D gene TRBD1, 5 bases. The CDR3 is made up of 13 amino acids. The germline V gene encodes CDR1 SNHLY and CDR2 FYNNEI. V was trimmed by 8 bases and J by 14 bases, leaving 21 bases between them. The CDR3 DNA reads TGTGCCAGCTCAGTCCAGGGATGGGGTGGTCTGTTTTTT. Its protein is CASSVQGWGGLFF.

This clonotype was observed a few times. This rearrangement joins TRBV6-1 to TRBJ2-1; 8 bases are a match to TRBD1. With V trimmed by 5 bases and J by 6 bases, 6 bases remained unmatched. Per germline, CDR1 MNHNS and CDR2 SASEGT. The CDR3 runs to 14 residues. The CDR3 is CASSPQQGGNEQFF. The CDR3, as DNA: TGTGCCAGCAGTCCTCAACAGGGGGGCAATGAGCAGTTCTTC.

The chain is built from TRBV5-1 and TRBJ2-3, with D possibly being TRBD1 or TRBD2 (5 bases each). V lost 0 bases and J lost 3, with 11 bases in between. Germline V CDR1 and CDR2: SGHRS, YFSETQ. CDR3 length: 15 amino acids. For the CDR3, the DNA is TGCGCCAGCAGCTTGGAGGGACCGGGGACAGATACGCAGTATTTT. Its protein product is CASSLEGPGTDTQYF.

There are a few counts of this clonotype. V gene TRBV7-9 combines with J gene TRBJ2-2; TRBD1 might be the D (5 bases). The CDR3 loop spans 14 amino acids. Germline V gene sequence: CDR1 SEHNR, CDR2 FQNEAQ (reference sequence). V lost 4 bases and J 6 bases, leaving 12 bases between the germline ends. The CDR3 bases are TGTGCCAGCAGCTCCTGGTTAGGGGCCGGGGAGCTGTTTTTT. Translated, it gives CASSSWLGAGELFF.

The V gene is TRBV6-1, the J gene TRBJ2-7; tentative D call: TRBD1 (5 bases). CDR3 size: 15 residues. Trimming removed 0 bases from V and 0 bases from J, with 9 bases in between. CDR1 and CDR2 (germline): MNHNS, SASEGT. As DNA, the CDR3 is TGTGCCAGCAGTGAAGCGTCAGGGTCCTCCTACGAGCAGTACTTC. Translating it yields CASSEASGSSYEQYF.

This clonotype was seen more than once but under ten times. The chain carries TRBV7-3 and TRBJ2-1; D uncertain. Germline CDR1 is SGHTA and CDR2 is FQGTGA. CDR3 length: 15 amino acids. V lost 5 bases, J lost 1 base, and 12 bases lay in between. Here the CDR3 DNA reads TGTGCCAGCAGCGGCAGGCTGGGGTCCTACAATGAGCAGTTCTTC. This codes for CASSGRLGSYNEQFF.

The sample holds a few counts of this clonotype. V gene TRBV12-3 or TRBV12-4 combines with J gene TRBJ1-1; D remains unclear. There are 10 residues in the CDR3. V lost 5 bases and J lost 9, with 7 bases in between. The CDR3 region is CASSGVKAFF. In DNA, the CDR3 is TGTGCCAGCAGTGGCGTGAAAGCTTTCTTT.

In this sample, this clonotype turned up a few times. The chain employs TRBV12-3 or TRBV12-4 and TRBJ1-5; tentative D call: TRBD1 (5 bases). The CDR3 has 15 residues. The ends were cut back, 2 bases at V and 0 bases at J, with 8 bases in the middle. CDR3 coding DNA: TGTGCCAGCAGTTTATCCAGGGATAGCAATCAGCCCCAGCATTTT. It yields the protein CASSLSRDSNQPQHF.

J is TRBJ2-4 and V is TRBV20-1, with 10 bases fitting TRBD1. V shed 5 bases, J shed 4 bases, and the junction held 5 bases outside the gene matches. Germline loops: CDR1 DFQATT, CDR2 SNEGSKA (reference sequence). This CDR3 has 14 amino acids. The CDR3 coding sequence is TGCAGTGCTGACCCGGGACAGGGGAAAAACATTCAGTACTTC. Residues: CSADPGQGKNIQYF.